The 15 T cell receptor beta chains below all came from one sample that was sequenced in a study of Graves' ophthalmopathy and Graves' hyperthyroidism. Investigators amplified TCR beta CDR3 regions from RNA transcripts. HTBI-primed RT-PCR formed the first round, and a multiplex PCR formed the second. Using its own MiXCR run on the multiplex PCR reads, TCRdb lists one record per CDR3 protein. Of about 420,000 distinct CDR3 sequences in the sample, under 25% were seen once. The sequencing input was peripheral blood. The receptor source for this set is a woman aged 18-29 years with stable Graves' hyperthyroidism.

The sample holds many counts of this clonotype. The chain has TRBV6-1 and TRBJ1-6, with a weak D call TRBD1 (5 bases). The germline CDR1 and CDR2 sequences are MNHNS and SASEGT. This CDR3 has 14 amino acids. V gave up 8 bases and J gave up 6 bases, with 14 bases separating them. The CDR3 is CASGKGLSNSPLHF. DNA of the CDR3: TGTGCCAGCGGGAAGGGGTTAAGTAATTCACCCCTCCACTTT.

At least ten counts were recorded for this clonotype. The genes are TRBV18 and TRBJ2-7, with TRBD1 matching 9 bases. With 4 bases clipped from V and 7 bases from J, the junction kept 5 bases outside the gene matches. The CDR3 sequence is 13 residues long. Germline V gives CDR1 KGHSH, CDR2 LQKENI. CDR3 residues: CASSQGTGREQYF. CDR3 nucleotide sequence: TGTGCCAGCTCACAAGGGACAGGGCGAGAGCAGTACTTC.

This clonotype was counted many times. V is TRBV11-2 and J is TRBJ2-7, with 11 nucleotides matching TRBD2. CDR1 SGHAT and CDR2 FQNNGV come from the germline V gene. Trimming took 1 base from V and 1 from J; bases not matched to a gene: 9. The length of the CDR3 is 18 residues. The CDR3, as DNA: TGTGCCAGCAGCTTAGTGGTAGCGGGAGGGTTGGGGTCCTACGAGCAGTACTTC. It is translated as CASSLVVAGGLGSYEQYF. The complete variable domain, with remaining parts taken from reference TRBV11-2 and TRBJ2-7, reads EAGVAQSPRYKIIEKRQSVAFWCNPISGHATLYWYQQILGQGPKLLIQFQNNGVVDDSQLPKDRFSAERLKGVDSTLKIQPAKLEDSAVYLCASSLVVAGGLGSYEQYFGPGTRLTVT.

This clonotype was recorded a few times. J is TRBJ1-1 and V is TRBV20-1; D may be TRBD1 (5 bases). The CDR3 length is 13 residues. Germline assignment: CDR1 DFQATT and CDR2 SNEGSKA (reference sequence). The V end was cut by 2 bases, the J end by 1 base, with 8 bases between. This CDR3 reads CSARRGGNTEAFF. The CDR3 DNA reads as TGCAGTGCTAGACGGGGGGGGAACACTGAAGCTTTCTTT.

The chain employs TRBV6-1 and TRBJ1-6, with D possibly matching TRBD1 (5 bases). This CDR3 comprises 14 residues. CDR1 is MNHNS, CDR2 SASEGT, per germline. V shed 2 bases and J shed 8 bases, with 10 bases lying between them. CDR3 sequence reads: CASSEIGTDSPLHF. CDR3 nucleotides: TGTGCCAGCAGTGAAATAGGGACGGATTCACCCCTCCACTTT.

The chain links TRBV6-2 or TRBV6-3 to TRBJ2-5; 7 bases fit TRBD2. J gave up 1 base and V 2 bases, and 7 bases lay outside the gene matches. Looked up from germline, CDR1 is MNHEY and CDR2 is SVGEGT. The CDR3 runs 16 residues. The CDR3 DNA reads TGTGCCAGCAGTTACCGGTACGGGAGGATCCAAGAGACCCAGTACTTC. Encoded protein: CASSYRYGRIQETQYF.

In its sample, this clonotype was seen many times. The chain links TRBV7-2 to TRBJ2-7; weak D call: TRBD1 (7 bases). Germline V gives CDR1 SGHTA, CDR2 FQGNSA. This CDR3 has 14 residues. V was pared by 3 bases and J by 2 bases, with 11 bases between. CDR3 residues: CASSLTRGPYEQYF. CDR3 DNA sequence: TGTGCCAGCAGCTTGACTAGGGGGCCCTACGAGCAGTACTTC. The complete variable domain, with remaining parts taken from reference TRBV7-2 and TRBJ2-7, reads GAGVSQSPSNKVTEKGKDVELRCDPISGHTALYWYRQSLGQGLEFLIYFQGNSAPDKSGLPSDRFSAERTGGSVSTLTIQRTQQEDSAVYLCASSLTRGPYEQYFGPGTRLTVT.

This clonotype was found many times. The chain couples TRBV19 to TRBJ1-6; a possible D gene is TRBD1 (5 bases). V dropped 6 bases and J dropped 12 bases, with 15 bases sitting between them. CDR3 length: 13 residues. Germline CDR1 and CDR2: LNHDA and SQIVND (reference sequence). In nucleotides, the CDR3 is TGTGCCAGTAGCCCGGGCCAGGGTGGACCCCTCCACTTT. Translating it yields CASSPGQGGPLHF.

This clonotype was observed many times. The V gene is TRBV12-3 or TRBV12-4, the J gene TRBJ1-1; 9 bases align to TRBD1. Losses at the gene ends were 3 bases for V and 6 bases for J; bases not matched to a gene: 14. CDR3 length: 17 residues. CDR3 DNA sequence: TGTGCCAGCAGTTTCCTAACCCTTACAGGGGGCGCCGCTGAAGCTTTCTTT. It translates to CASSFLTLTGGAAEAFF.

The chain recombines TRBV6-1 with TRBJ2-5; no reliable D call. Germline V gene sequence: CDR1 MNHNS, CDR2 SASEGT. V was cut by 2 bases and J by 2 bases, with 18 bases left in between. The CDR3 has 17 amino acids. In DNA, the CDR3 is TGTGCCAGCAGTGAATTAAGGTGGCGGACGGAGCAAGAGACCCAGTACTTC. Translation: CASSELRWRTEQETQYF.

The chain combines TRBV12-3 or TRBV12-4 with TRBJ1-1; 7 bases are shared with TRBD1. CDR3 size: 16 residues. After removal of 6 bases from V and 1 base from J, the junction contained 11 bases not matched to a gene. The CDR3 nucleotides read TGTGCCAGCAGCCAAAGGGGGCGCGTATGGAACACTGAAGCTTTCTTT. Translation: CASSQRGRVWNTEAFF.

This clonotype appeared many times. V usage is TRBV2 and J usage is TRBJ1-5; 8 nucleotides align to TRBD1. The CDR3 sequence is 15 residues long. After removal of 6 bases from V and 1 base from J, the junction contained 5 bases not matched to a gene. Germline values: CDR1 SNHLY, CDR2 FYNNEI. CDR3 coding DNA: TGTGCCAGCAGGCAGACAGGGGTGAGCAATCAGCCCCAGCATTTT. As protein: CASRQTGVSNQPQHF.

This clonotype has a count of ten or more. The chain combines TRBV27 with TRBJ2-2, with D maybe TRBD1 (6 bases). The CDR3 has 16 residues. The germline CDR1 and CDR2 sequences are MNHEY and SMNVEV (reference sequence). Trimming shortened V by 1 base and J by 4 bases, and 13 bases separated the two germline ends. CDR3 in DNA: TGTGCCAGCAGTTTATGGGGGCCTCAGACCACCGGGGAGCTGTTTTTT. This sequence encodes CASSLWGPQTTGELFF.

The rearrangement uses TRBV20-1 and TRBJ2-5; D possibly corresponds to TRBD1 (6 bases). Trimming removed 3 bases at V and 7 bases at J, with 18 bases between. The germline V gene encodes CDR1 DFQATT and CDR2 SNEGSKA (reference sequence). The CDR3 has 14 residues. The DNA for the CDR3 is TGCAGTGCTAGTGGGCAGGGGTGGAAAGGGACCCAGTACTTC. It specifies CSASGQGWKGTQYF.

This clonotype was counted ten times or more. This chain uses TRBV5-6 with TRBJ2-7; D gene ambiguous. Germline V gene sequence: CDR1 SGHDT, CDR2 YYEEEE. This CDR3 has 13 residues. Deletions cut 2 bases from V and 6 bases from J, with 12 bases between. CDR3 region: CASSLVVGSEQYF. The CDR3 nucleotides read TGTGCCAGCAGCTTAGTCGTGGGCTCCGAGCAGTACTTC. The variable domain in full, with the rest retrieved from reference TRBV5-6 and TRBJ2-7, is DAGVTQSPTHLIKTRGQQVTLRCSPKSGHDTVSWYQQALGQGPQFIFQYYEEEERQRGNFPDRFSGHQFPNYSSELNVNALLLGDSALYLCASSLVVGSEQYFGPGTRLTVT.